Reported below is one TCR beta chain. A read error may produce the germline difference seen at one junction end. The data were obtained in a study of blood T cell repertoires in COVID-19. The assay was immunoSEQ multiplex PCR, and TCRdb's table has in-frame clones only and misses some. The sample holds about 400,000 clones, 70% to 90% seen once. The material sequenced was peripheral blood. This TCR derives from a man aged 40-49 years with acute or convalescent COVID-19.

CDR3 region: CASSSTGTGELFF. The CDR3 DNA is TGTGCTAGCAGCTCCACGGGGACCGGGGAGCTGTTTTTT. The chain joins TRBV7-7 to TRBJ2-2, with a tentative D call TRBD2 (5 bases). The CDR3 covers 13 residues. Germline V CDR1 and CDR2: SSHAT, FNYEAQ (reference sequence).